Included here is one T cell receptor beta chain sequence, with context. This specimen comes from a study of OX40 agonist ivuxolimab in advanced cancers. Study summary: A history of anti-PD-1, anti-PD-L1 or anti-CTLA-4 therapy was acceptable, and about 37% had some. Partial responses occurred in three patients (one hepatocellular carcinoma, two cutaneous melanoma).

Trimming left V 6 bases short and J 0 bases short, with 12 bases between. The V gene's germline CDR1 is SGHTA and CDR2 FQGNSA. CDR3 length: 15 amino acids. Blood was sampled at baseline, cycle 4 day 1, and cycle 7 day 1. Using immunoSEQ multiplex PCR, the repertoire was profiled, and TCRdb retains in-frame clones only, with some absent. The sample comprises 55,000 to 85,000 clones, approximately 83% of which are singletons, and 0.75% rests with the top ten. The chain recombines TRBV7-2 with TRBJ1-3; D is uncertain. The receptor's source is an adult with an advanced solid tumor such as melanoma, head and neck, liver or kidney cancer. The material was CD4+ or CD8+ T cells sorted from blood, obtained in a trial of the OX40 agonist ivuxolimab. The CDR3 reads CASSSPPTSGNTIYF. The DNA of the CDR3 is TGTGCCAGCAGTTCCCCCCCGACCTCTGGAAACACCATATATTTT. The complete variable domain, with remaining parts taken from reference TRBV7-2 and TRBJ1-3, reads GAGVSQSPSNKVTEKGKDVELRCDPISGHTALYWYRQSLGQGLEFLIYFQGNSAPDKSGLPSDRFSAERTGGSVSTLTIQRTQQEDSAVYLCASSSPPTSGNTIYFGEGSWLTVV.